This T cell receptor (beta chain) appears in the sequencing data of a study of OX40 agonist ivuxolimab in advanced cancers. Study context: Earlier treatment with anti-PD-1, anti-PD-L1 or anti-CTLA-4 was permitted, and less than 50% had received some. Partial responses were achieved by three patients, one with hepatocellular carcinoma and two with cutaneous melanoma.

Sequenced by immunoSEQ multiplex PCR; TCRdb stores in-frame clones only, minus some. The sample has about 79,000 clones; 75% to 95% are singletons. Per germline, CDR1 MNHEY and CDR2 SMNVEV (reference sequence). There are 15 residues in the CDR3. V lost 3 bases and J 1 base, leaving 9 bases between the germline ends. Patients were ineligible given autoimmune disease history or systemic immunosuppression. Study-level results: Both blood CD4+ and CD8+ T cells showed clonal growth by week 6 at 0.1 to 3.0 mg/kg.

On this clone: Its specificity is not known.

Sequenced here: CD4+ or CD8+ T cells sorted from blood, sampled in a trial of the OX40 agonist ivuxolimab. The chain is built from TRBV27 and TRBJ2-2; a weak D match, TRBD1 (6 bases). The sequence came from an adult with an advanced solid tumor such as melanoma, head and neck, liver or kidney cancer. The DNA for the CDR3 is TGTGCCAGCAGTTTCTTACAGGGGAACACCGGGGAGCTGTTTTTT. Amino acids: CASSFLQGNTGELFF.